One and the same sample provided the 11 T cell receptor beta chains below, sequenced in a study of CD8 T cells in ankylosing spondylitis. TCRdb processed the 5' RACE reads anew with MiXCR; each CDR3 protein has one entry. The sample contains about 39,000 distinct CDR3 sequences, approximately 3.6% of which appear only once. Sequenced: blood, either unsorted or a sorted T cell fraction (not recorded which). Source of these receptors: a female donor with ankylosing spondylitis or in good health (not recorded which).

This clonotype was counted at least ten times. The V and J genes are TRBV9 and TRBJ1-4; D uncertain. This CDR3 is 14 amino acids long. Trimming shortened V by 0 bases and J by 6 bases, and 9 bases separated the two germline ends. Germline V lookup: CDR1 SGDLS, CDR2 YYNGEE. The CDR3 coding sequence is TGTGCCAGCAGCGTAGGAGGGTATGATGAAAAACTGTTTTTT. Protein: CASSVGGYDEKLFF.

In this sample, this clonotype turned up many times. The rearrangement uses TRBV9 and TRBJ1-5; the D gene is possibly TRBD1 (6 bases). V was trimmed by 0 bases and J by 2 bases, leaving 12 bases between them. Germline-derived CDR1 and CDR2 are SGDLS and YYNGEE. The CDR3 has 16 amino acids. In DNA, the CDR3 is TGTGCCAGCAGCGTAGGAGGGGGGATGGGCAATCAGCCCCAGCATTTT. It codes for CASSVGGGMGNQPQHF.

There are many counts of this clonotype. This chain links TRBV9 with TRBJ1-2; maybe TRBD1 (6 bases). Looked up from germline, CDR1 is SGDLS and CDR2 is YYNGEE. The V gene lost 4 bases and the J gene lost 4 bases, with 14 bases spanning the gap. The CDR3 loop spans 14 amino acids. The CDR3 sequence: CASSPGQGSYGYTF. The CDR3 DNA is TGTGCCAGCAGCCCCGGGCAGGGGAGCTATGGCTACACCTTC.

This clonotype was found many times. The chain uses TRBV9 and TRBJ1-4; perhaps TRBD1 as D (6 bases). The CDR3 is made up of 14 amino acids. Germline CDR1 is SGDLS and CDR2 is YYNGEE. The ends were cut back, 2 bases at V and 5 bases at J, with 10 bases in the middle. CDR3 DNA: TGTGCCAGCAGCGTTCGGCAGGGGAATGAAAAACTGTTTTTT. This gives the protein CASSVRQGNEKLFF.

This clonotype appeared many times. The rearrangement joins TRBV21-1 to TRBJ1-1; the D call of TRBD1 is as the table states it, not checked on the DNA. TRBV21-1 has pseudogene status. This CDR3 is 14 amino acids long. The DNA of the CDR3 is TGTGCCAGCGACAGGTGGGGGGCGGACACTGAAGCTTTCTTT. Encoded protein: CASDRWGADTEAFF.

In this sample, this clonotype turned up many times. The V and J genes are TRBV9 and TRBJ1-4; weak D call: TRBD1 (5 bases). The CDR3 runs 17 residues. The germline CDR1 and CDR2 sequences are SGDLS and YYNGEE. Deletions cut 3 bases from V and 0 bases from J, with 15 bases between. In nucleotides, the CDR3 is TGTGCCAGCAGCGCCGGACCGGGGGGTTCAACTAATGAAAAACTGTTTTTT. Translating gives CASSAGPGGSTNEKLFF.

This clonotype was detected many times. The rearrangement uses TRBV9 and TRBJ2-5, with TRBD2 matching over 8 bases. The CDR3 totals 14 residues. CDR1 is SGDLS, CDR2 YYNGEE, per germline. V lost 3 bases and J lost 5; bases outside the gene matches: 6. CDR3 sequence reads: CASSARGGWETQYF. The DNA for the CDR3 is TGTGCCAGCAGCGCCCGGGGGGGCTGGGAGACCCAGTACTTC. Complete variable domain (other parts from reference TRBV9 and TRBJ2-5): DSGVTQTPKHLITATGQRVTLRCSPRSGDLSVYWYQQSLDQGLQFLIQYYNGEERAKGNILERFSAQQFPDLHSELNLSSLELGDSALYFCASSARGGWETQYFGPGTRLLVL.

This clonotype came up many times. The CDR3 bases are TGCAGCGTTGTGCTTGTCAGGACAAACCCTAGCAATCAGCCCCAGCATTTT. This encodes CSVVLVRTNPSNQPQHF. The chain uses TRBV29-1 and TRBJ1-5; D perhaps matches TRBD1 (5 bases). Germline values: CDR1 SQVTM, CDR2 ANQGSEA. The CDR3 contains 17 residues. The V and J ends lost 4 bases and 0 bases respectively, with 19 bases between them.

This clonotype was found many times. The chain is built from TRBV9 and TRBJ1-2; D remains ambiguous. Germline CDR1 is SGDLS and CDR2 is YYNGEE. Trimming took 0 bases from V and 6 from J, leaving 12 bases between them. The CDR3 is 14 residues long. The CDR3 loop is CASSVVDPSDGYTF. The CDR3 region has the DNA TGTGCCAGCAGCGTAGTAGACCCCTCGGATGGCTACACCTTC.

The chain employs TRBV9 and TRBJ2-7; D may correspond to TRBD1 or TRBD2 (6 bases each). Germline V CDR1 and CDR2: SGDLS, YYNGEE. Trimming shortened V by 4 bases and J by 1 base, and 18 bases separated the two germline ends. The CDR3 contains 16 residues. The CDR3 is CASSPLSTGLSYEQYF. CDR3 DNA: TGTGCCAGCAGCCCCCTTTCGACAGGACTATCCTACGAGCAGTACTTC.

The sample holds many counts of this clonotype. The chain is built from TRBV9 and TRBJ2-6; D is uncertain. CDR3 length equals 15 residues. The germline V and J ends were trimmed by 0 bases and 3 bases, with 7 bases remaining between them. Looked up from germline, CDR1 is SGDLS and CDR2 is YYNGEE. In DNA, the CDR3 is TGTGCCAGCAGCGTAGGGAGTCGTGGGGCCAACGTCCTGACTTTC. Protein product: CASSVGSRGANVLTF.